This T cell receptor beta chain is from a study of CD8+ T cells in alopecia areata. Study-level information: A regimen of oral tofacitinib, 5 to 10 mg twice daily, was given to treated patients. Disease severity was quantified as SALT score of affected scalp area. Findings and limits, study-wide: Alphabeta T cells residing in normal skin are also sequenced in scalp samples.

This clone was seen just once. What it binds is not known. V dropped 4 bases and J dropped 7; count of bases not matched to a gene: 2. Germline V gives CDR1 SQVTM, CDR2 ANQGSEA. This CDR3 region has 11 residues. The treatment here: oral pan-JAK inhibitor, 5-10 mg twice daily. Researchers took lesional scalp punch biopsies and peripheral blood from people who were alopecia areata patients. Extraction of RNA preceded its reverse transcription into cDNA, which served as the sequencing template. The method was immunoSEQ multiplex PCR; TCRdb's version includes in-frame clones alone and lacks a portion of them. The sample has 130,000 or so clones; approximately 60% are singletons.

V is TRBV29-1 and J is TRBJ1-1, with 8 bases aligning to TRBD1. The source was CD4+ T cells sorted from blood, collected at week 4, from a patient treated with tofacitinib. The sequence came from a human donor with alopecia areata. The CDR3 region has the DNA TGCAGCGTTGCCAGGGGGCTTGAAGCTTTCTTT. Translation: CSVARGLEAFF.